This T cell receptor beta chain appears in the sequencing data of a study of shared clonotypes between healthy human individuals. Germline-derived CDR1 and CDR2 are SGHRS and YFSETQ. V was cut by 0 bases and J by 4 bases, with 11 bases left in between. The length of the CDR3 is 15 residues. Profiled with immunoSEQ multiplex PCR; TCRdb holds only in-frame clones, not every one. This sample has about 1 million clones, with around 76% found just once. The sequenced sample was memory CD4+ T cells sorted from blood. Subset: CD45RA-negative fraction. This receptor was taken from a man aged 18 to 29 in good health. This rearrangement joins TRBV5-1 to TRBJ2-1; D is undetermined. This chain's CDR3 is CASSLDEPRYNEQFF. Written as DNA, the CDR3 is TGCGCCAGCAGCTTGGACGAACCGAGGTACAATGAGCAGTTCTTC.